Presented here are 30 T cell receptor beta chains from one specimen sequenced in a study of blood T cells in healthy people across ages. The authors ran a second PCR of 7 to 11 cycles using a sample-barcoded 5' primer and a J-beta primer mix. One entry per CDR3 protein, called by TCRdb with MiXCR from the 5' RACE reads. Altogether approximately 900,000 distinct CDR3 sequences are present, 25% to 35% being singletons, with the ten largest covering 10% to 13%. In addition, the sample was reused for a study of T cells of mothers and their children.

Input material: blood. The receptors here all came from a woman aged 40 to 50 in good health.

The CDR3, as DNA: TGTGCCAGCAGCTCACAGGCGGGGGCCAGAGATACGCAGTATTTT. Amino acid sequence: CASSSQAGARDTQYF. V and J are TRBV7-2 and TRBJ2-3; D is perhaps TRBD2 (7 bases). Trimming took 4 bases from V and 5 from J, leaving 16 bases between them. CDR3 length: 15 amino acids. The germline gives CDR1 SGHTA, CDR2 FQGNSA.

This chain connects TRBV6-4 to TRBJ1-4; TRBD1 might be the D (5 bases). The CDR3 length is 16 residues. Germline V lookup: CDR1 MRHNA, CDR2 SNTAGT. Trimming shortened V by 4 bases and J by 7 bases, and 19 bases separated the two germline ends. The CDR3 bases are TGTGCCAGCAGTGCCCCAGCGGGGGAGGTGGCTGAAAAACTGTTTTTT. Its translation is CASSAPAGEVAEKLFF.

This clonotype was detected ten times or more. The gene calls are TRBV29-1 and TRBJ2-1; maybe TRBD2 (6 bases). Germline CDR1 is SQVTM and CDR2 is ANQGSEA. The V gene lost 3 bases and the J gene lost 6 bases, with 9 bases spanning the gap. The CDR3 is 12 residues long. CDR3 in DNA: TGCAGCGTTGAGCGGGGAGGCAATGAGCAGTTCTTC. Translated, it gives CSVERGGNEQFF.

This clonotype showed up many times. The rearrangement uses TRBV4-1 and TRBJ2-1; D is possibly TRBD1 (5 bases). Per germline, CDR1 MGHRA and CDR2 YSYEKL. The length of the CDR3 is 13 residues. Trimming removed 0 bases at V and 11 bases at J, with 11 bases between. In DNA form, the CDR3 reads TGCGCCAGCAGCCAAGATATCACAGGCCAGCAGTTCTTC. Translated, it gives CASSQDITGQQFF.

This clonotype was detected a few times. The gene calls are TRBV12-3 or TRBV12-4 and TRBJ1-2; D may be TRBD1 (5 bases). The V gene lost 5 bases and the J gene lost 8 bases, with 12 bases spanning the gap. The CDR3 has 12 residues. In DNA form, the CDR3 reads TGTGCCAGCAGTCGGGACCTTCGGGGCTACACCTTC. It translates to CASSRDLRGYTF.

This clonotype was detected only a few times. V usage is TRBV20-1 and J usage is TRBJ1-2, with TRBD1 identical over 10 bases. There are 14 residues in the CDR3. V shed 5 bases and J 5 bases; nucleotides not matched to a gene: 8. The V gene's germline CDR1 is DFQATT and CDR2 SNEGSKA (reference sequence). CDR3 protein: CSAEFDRGLYGYTF. The CDR3 coding sequence is TGCAGTGCTGAATTCGACAGGGGGCTATATGGCTACACCTTC.

The table lists this clonotype with many counts. V and J are TRBV20-1 and TRBJ1-2; D perhaps matches TRBD1 (6 bases). The V and J ends lost 4 bases and 0 bases respectively, with 9 bases between them. This CDR3 is built from 13 residues. CDR1 DFQATT and CDR2 SNEGSKA come from the germline V gene (reference sequence). The CDR3: CSAKGGTNYGYTF. The CDR3 nucleotides are TGCAGTGCTAAGGGGGGAACTAACTATGGCTACACCTTC.

This clonotype was counted only a few times. The chain has TRBV6-2 or TRBV6-3 and TRBJ1-1; D uncertain. CDR1 MNHEY and CDR2 SVGEGT come from the germline V gene. The CDR3 totals 14 residues. The germline V and J ends were trimmed by 7 bases and 1 base, with 13 bases remaining between them. CDR3 protein: CASTRRETNTEAFF. The CDR3 DNA reads TGTGCCAGCACCCGGAGGGAAACGAACACTGAAGCTTTCTTT.

This clonotype was recorded once. Here the CDR3 reads CASSQSGGRANTEAFF. CDR3 bases: TGTGCCAGCAGTCAGTCAGGGGGAAGAGCGAACACTGAAGCTTTCTTT. V and J are TRBV5-6 and TRBJ1-1; 7 positions agree with TRBD1. The V and J ends lost 5 bases and 1 base, in that order; junction bases with no gene match: 11. The CDR3 is 16 residues long. Germline-derived CDR1 and CDR2 are SGHDT and YYEEEE. Full variable domain (rest looked up from reference TRBV5-6 and TRBJ1-1): DAGVTQSPTHLIKTRGQQVTLRCSPKSGHDTVSWYQQALGQGPQFIFQYYEEEERQRGNFPDRFSGHQFPNYSSELNVNALLLGDSALYLCASSQSGGRANTEAFFGQGTRLTVV.

This clonotype appeared many times. This chain links TRBV28 with TRBJ2-7; D not certain. The V end lost 7 bases, the J end lost 6 bases, and 16 bases lay between the germline ends. The CDR3 contains 13 residues. Germline values: CDR1 MDHEN, CDR2 SYDVKM. The CDR3 DNA reads as TGTGCCAGCAATGTAGGCCCTGTCTCCGAGCAGTACTTC. It codes for CASNVGPVSEQYF. The entire variable domain, with the rest obtained from reference TRBV28 and TRBJ2-7, is as follows: DVKVTQSSRYLVKRTGEKVFLECVQDMDHENMFWYRQDPGLGLRLIYFSYDVKMKEKGDIPEGYSVSREKKERFSLILESASTNQTSMYLCASNVGPVSEQYFGPGTRLTVT.

Details on this clonotype: This may stem from a read error, because a much larger clone lies one nucleotide away. This CDR3 reads CASRPGGGAYNEQYF. For the CDR3, the DNA is TGCGCCAGCAGGCCGGGCGGGGGGGCCTACAATGAGCAGTACTTC. The gene calls are TRBV5-1 and TRBJ2-4, with 9 bases matching TRBD2. This CDR3 is 15 amino acids long. The V segment lost 5 bases and the J segment 13 bases; nucleotides outside the gene matches: 16. Germline V gives CDR1 SGHRS, CDR2 YFSETQ.

This clonotype was found many times. The J gene is TRBJ2-7, the V gene TRBV13; D possibly matches TRBD1 or TRBD2 (6 bases each). CDR3 length: 13 amino acids. V dropped 5 bases and J dropped 3 bases, with 11 bases sitting between them. Germline assignment: CDR1 PRHDT and CDR2 FYEKMQ (reference sequence). The CDR3 nucleotides are TGTGCCAGCAGCAGACAGGACTACTACGAGCAGTACTTC. Translated: CASSRQDYYEQYF.

This clonotype showed up just a few times. The chain has TRBV5-1 and TRBJ2-1, with 10 bases identical to TRBD2. Germline V lookup: CDR1 SGHRS, CDR2 YFSETQ. This CDR3 is 14 amino acids long. The CDR3 DNA sequence: TGCGCACCCGCGCGGGGACTAGCGAGCAATGAGCAGTTCTTC. Its translation: CAPARGLASNEQFF.

This chain links TRBV6-1 with TRBJ1-4, with TRBD1 matching over 7 bases. CDR3 length: 16 amino acids. Germline assignment: CDR1 MNHNS and CDR2 SASEGT. Trimming at V came to 4 bases and at J to 4 bases, leaving 9 bases not matched to a gene. CDR3 loop: CASSGNRGGDNEKLFF. CDR3 coding DNA: TGTGCCAGCAGTGGAAACAGGGGAGGGGATAATGAAAAACTGTTTTTT.

The table lists this clonotype with a few counts. The V and J genes are TRBV20-1 and TRBJ2-3; no firm D call. CDR3 length: 14 amino acids. V lost 2 bases and J 2 bases, leaving 11 bases between the germline ends. Per the germline V gene, CDR1 is DFQATT and CDR2 is SNEGSKA (reference sequence). The CDR3 loop reads CSARQYLATDTQYF. The CDR3 coding sequence is TGCAGTGCTAGACAGTACCTGGCCACAGATACGCAGTATTTT.

J is TRBJ1-1 and V is TRBV29-1; 8 nucleotides line up with TRBD1. The germline gives CDR1 SQVTM, CDR2 ANQGSEA. The junction had 5 bases not matched to a gene; V was cut back by 3 bases and J by 5 bases. The CDR3 has 13 residues. CDR3 DNA: TGCAGCGTTGACGACAGGGGAGGGACTGAAGCTTTCTTT. Translated, it gives CSVDDRGGTEAFF.

This clonotype was seen at least ten times. The CDR3, as DNA: TGTGCCAGCTCACCGCAGGCCTCGACCTACGAGCAGTACTTC. This encodes CASSPQASTYEQYF. V and J are TRBV18 and TRBJ2-7; D gene uncertain. CDR3 length equals 14 residues. V was trimmed by 3 bases and J by 2 bases, leaving 11 bases between them. Germline CDR1 and CDR2: KGHSH and LQKENI.

This clonotype was counted a few times. The chain combines TRBV6-1 with TRBJ1-2; D remains unclear. Per the germline V gene, CDR1 is MNHNS and CDR2 is SASEGT. Trimming shortened V by 0 bases and J by 8 bases, and 7 bases separated the two germline ends. The CDR3 is made up of 12 amino acids. DNA for the CDR3: TGTGCCAGCAGTGAAGCTGTCGGGGGCTACACCTTC. Amino acid sequence: CASSEAVGGYTF.

V is TRBV20-1 and J is TRBJ1-1; D call uncertain. In germline, CDR1 is DFQATT, CDR2 SNEGSKA (reference sequence). Trimming took off 7 bases at V and 7 bases at J, with 7 bases between the two ends. The length of the CDR3 is 9 residues. The CDR3 nucleotides are TGCAGTGTTTTGGGTGAAGCTTTCTTT. It is translated as CSVLGEAFF.

This clonotype has ten or more counts. This chain links TRBV15 with TRBJ2-5, with D possibly matching TRBD2 (5 bases). Germline V gives CDR1 LNHNV, CDR2 YYDKDF (reference sequence). CDR3 size: 15 residues. V dropped 4 bases and J dropped 4 bases, with 16 bases sitting between them. The CDR3 loop is CATSKGLTVSETQYF. The CDR3 DNA is TGTGCCACCAGCAAAGGACTTACCGTGTCAGAGACCCAGTACTTC.

This clonotype was picked up many times. The DNA for the CDR3 is TGTGCCAGCAGTTTGAGGAGGGCCCCCATCTACGAGCAGTACTTC. This gives the protein CASSLRRAPIYEQYF. The genes are TRBV12-3 or TRBV12-4 and TRBJ2-7; D is possibly TRBD2 (6 bases). V was trimmed by 3 bases and J by 3 bases, leaving 15 bases between them. The CDR3 consists of 15 residues.

V is TRBV18 and J is TRBJ2-7; possibly TRBD1 for D (5 bases). CDR3 length equals 15 residues. CDR1 is KGHSH, CDR2 LQKENI, per germline. Trimming removed 3 bases at V and 2 bases at J, with 14 bases between. CDR3 protein: CASSPKRAGTYEQYF. The CDR3 DNA is TGTGCCAGCTCACCCAAGCGTGCAGGGACCTACGAGCAGTACTTC. Full variable domain (missing parts from reference TRBV18 and TRBJ2-7): NAGVMQNPRHLVRRRGQEARLRCSPMKGHSHVYWYRQLPEEGLKFMVYLQKENIIDESGMPKERFSAEFPKEGPSILRIQQVVRGDSAAYFCASSPKRAGTYEQYFGPGTRLTVT.

This rearrangement joins TRBV4-1 to TRBJ1-5; TRBD1 aligns across 10 bases. The CDR3 runs to 15 residues. Germline trimming cut 6 bases from V and 4 bases from J; bases unmatched to any gene: 6. Germline CDR1 and CDR2: MGHRA and YSYEKL. CDR3 region: CASSLRTGGNQPQHF. DNA of the CDR3: TGCGCCAGCAGTCTTCGGACAGGGGGGAATCAGCCCCAGCATTTT.

V and J are TRBV29-1 and TRBJ1-5; 7 nucleotides line up with TRBD1. Germline CDR1 and CDR2: SQVTM and ANQGSEA. The CDR3 length is 14 residues. Trimming cost V 4 bases and J 3 bases; bases outside gene matches: 6. The CDR3 coding sequence is TGCAGCGTTGCGGGGAGGGGGCCCAATCAGCCCCAGCATTTT. Translation gives CSVAGRGPNQPQHF.

The J gene is TRBJ2-3, the V gene TRBV13; no firm D call. Germline V CDR1 and CDR2: PRHDT, FYEKMQ (reference sequence). Trimming took off 3 bases at V and 1 base at J, with 14 bases between the two ends. The CDR3 contains 16 residues. The CDR3 bases are TGTGCCAGCAGCTTTTACGGACGATGGGGCACAGATACGCAGTATTTT. Protein sequence: CASSFYGRWGTDTQYF.

This clonotype has only a few counts. This chain joins TRBV28 and TRBJ1-2; no definite D call. Germline V gene data show CDR1 as MDHEN and CDR2 as SYDVKM. V lost 3 bases, J lost 6 bases, and 11 bases lay in between. CDR3 length: 13 amino acids. The CDR3 sequence is CASSFHPEDGYTF. The CDR3 DNA is TGTGCCAGCAGTTTCCACCCCGAGGATGGCTACACCTTC.

This clonotype was counted at least ten times. The CDR3 nucleotides are TGTGCCAGCGCATCTAGCGGGGGGATAAACGAGCAGTACTTC. Its protein product is CASASSGGINEQYF. The chain joins TRBV27 to TRBJ2-7; 11 bases are a match to TRBD2. The CDR3 loop spans 14 amino acids. Trimming at V came to 8 bases and at J to 5 bases, leaving 8 bases not matched to a gene. The germline CDR1 and CDR2 sequences are MNHEY and SMNVEV (reference sequence).

This chain joins TRBV5-1 and TRBJ1-1; TRBD1 is a possible D gene (5 bases). The CDR3 length is 12 residues. CDR1 is SGHRS, CDR2 YFSETQ, per germline. Trimming cost V 4 bases and J 5 bases, with 9 bases left between them. The chain's CDR3 is CASSDRQTEAFF. The DNA for the CDR3 is TGCGCCAGCAGCGACCGACAGACTGAAGCTTTCTTT.

The chain employs TRBV25-1 and TRBJ1-2; D possibly corresponds to TRBD1 (6 bases). Germline CDR1 and CDR2: MGHDK and SYGVNS. Trimming took off 9 bases at V and 5 bases at J, with 22 bases between the two ends. The CDR3 has 15 amino acids. The CDR3 coding sequence is TGTGCCAGTACGAGCCCAGGAACAGGGACGTATGGCTACACCTTC. Protein: CASTSPGTGTYGYTF.

This chain links TRBV5-1 with TRBJ1-1; no clear D. V dropped 6 bases and J dropped 1 base, with 10 bases sitting between them. The CDR3 extends over 13 amino acids. CDR1 is SGHRS and CDR2 is YFSETQ in the germline V gene. CDR3 coding DNA: TGCGCCAGCAAGGGTCAGAGGAACACTGAAGCTTTCTTT. It is translated as CASKGQRNTEAFF.